A selection of T cell receptor beta chains follows, all from one sample in a study of blood T cell repertoires in COVID-19. Using immunoSEQ multiplex PCR, the repertoire was profiled, and TCRdb retains in-frame clones only, with some absent. The sample consists of tens of thousands of clones, 70% to 75% of them appearing once. Sequenced material: peripheral blood. The receptor set was obtained from a man aged 55 to 70 with acute or convalescent COVID-19. CDR3s include the opening cysteine and the closing phenylalanine or tryptophan. A D gene is named only where the DNA matches it firmly. Size is omitted from some rows. Given values are once, few, many or a class for expanded clones.

j_call,d_call,clone_size,v_call,cdr3_aa,cdr3_nt
TRBJ2-2,TRBD1,.,TRBV5-1,CASSTGDYTGELFF,TGCGCCAGCTCGACAGGGGACTACACCGGGGAGCTGTTTTTT
TRBJ2-1,TRBD1,once,TRBV3-1/TRBV3-2,CASSQDVETGRNNEQFF,TGTGCCAGCAGCCAAGATGTGGAGACAGGGAGAAACAATGAGCAGTTCTTC
TRBJ1-4,.,.,TRBV2,CAEKAGRESEKLFF,TGTGCCGAAAAGGCCGGCAGGGAAAGCGAAAAACTGTTTTTT
TRBJ1-1,.,.,TRBV18,CASSPFGTSNTEAFF,TGTGCCAGCTCACCTTTTGGCACGTCGAACACTGAAGCTTTCTTT
TRBJ2-6,.,few,TRBV4-1,CASSQGARAGANVLTF,TGCGCCAGCAGCCAAGGGGCGCGAGCTGGGGCCAACGTCCTGACTTTC
TRBJ1-1,.,few,TRBV25-1,CASSEYPVNTEAFF,TGTGCCAGCAGTGAATATCCGGTGAACACTGAAGCTTTCTTT
TRBJ1-5,.,many,TRBV30,CAWSVRTAINPQHF,TGTGCCTGGAGTGTACGGACAGCCATCAATCCCCAGCATTTT
TRBJ1-4,TRBD1,few,TRBV7-2,CASSSGQENEKLFF,TGTGCCAGCAGCTCCGGACAGGAGAATGAAAAACTGTTTTTT
TRBJ1-2,TRBD1,many,TRBV11-2,CASSFWGSTGGGGYTF,TGTGCCAGCAGCTTTTGGGGCTCCACAGGGGGCGGTGGCTACACCTTC
TRBJ2-1,TRBD1,.,TRBV12-5,CASGLGRDSTYNEQFF,TGTGCTAGTGGTTTAGGCCGGGACAGCACCTACAATGAGCAGTTCTTC
TRBJ2-5,TRBD2,few,TRBV28,CASSPRDYFSETQYF,TGTGCCAGCAGTCCTCGGGACTACTTTAGCGAGACCCAGTACTTC
TRBJ2-5,TRBD1,.,TRBV5-6,CASSPGWQGAGTQYF,TGTGCCAGCAGCCCCGGGTGGCAGGGGGCAGGGACCCAGTACTTC
TRBJ1-4,TRBD1,.,TRBV14,CASSQMAGQGGEKLFF,TGTGCCAGCAGCCAAATGGCGGGACAGGGTGGGGAAAAACTGTTTTTT
TRBJ2-4,.,.,TRBV13,CASSPLDINIQYF,TGTGCCAGCAGCCCCCTGGACATAAACATTCAGTACTTC